Presented here are 26 T cell receptor beta chains from one specimen sequenced in a study of tissue T cells after allogeneic stem cell transplantation. This table comes from immunoSEQ multiplex PCR, and its TCRdb copy is limited to in-frame clones, with some not included. The sample has about 21,000 clones; 69% are singletons. Sequenced input: blood. Receptors were obtained from a female BALB/c mouse in good health. MHC haplotype of the mouse line: H2-d.

Turning to this clone: The listed genes are named as in mouse. This CDR3 is CASSQDLRQDTQYF. CDR3 bases read: TGTGCCAGCAGCCAAGATTTAAGGCAAGACACCCAGTAC. The gene calls are TRBV5 and TRBJ2-5; no definite D call. With the read ending 1 residue before the CDR3 end, the germline J gene is used to fill in that end. The CDR3 extends over 14 amino acids. The ends were cut back, 0 bases at V and 3 bases at J, with 7 bases in the middle. The germline V gene encodes CDR1 LGHNA and CDR2 YNLKQL (reference sequence).

As for this clone: The germline and genes are mouse ones. The read comes to an end 1 residue before the CDR3 does, leaving the germline J gene to fill in the end. The rearrangement links TRBV4 to TRBJ2-3, with TRBD1 matching over 8 bases. Germline V gives CDR1 LGHDT, CDR2 YNNKQL (reference sequence). The CDR3 is 14 residues long. The V segment lost 5 bases and the J segment 1 base; nucleotides outside the gene matches: 2. The CDR3 reads CASSLGQGAETLYF. The covered CDR3 bases are TGTGCCAGCAGCCTGGGACAGGGTGCAGAAACGCTGTAT. The whole variable domain, filled in from reference TRBV4 and TRBJ2-3, reads ETAVFQTPNYHVTQVGNEVSFNCKQTLGHDTMYWYKQDSKKLLKIMFSYNNKQLIVNETVPRRFSPQSSDKAHLNLRIKSVEPEDSAVYLCASSLGQGAETLYFGSGTRLTVL.

As concerns this clone: The gene names here belong to mouse. The read ends 1 residue shy of where the CDR3 ends; the end is completed using the germline J gene. J is TRBJ1-4 and V is TRBV20; weak D call: TRBD1 (6 bases). CDR1 and CDR2 (germline): GFQATS, STVNSAI. The CDR3 is 14 residues long. The V end was cut by 0 bases, the J end by 1 base, with 6 bases between. CDR3 sequence: CGARDRGSNERLFF. Incomplete CDR3 DNA: TGTGGTGCTAGGGACAGGGGTTCCAACGAAAGATTATTT.

Turning to this clone: Gene names refer to mouse genes. The read halts 1 residue ahead of the CDR3 end, with the missing end drawn from the germline J gene. The chain links TRBV1 to TRBJ2-5, with unresolved D. This CDR3 has 11 amino acids. V lost 4 bases to trimming and J lost 3 bases, with 2 bases between them. The germline gives CDR1 NSQYPW, CDR2 LRSPGD (reference sequence). CDR3 bases read: TGCACCTGCAGTGAACAAGACACCCAGTAC. It specifies CTCSEQDTQY. The CDR3 in its entirety is CTCSEQDTQYF.

With respect to this clone: Mouse gene names and germline throughout. Read sequence stops 1 residue before the CDR3 end, and the germline J gene provides the missing end. This sequence joins TRBV1 and TRBJ2-3, with TRBD2 matching 10 bases. Germline values: CDR1 NSQYPW, CDR2 LRSPGD (reference sequence). J was trimmed by 0 bases and V by 1 base; bases with no gene match: 4. The length of the CDR3 is 17 residues. CDR3 loop: CTCSAGTGGTSAETLYF. The sequenced CDR3 bases are TGCACCTGCAGTGCAGGGACTGGGGGAACTAGTGCAGAAACGCTGTAT.

For this clone: Germline and genes here are mouse. The read halts 1 residue ahead of the CDR3 end, with the missing end drawn from the germline J gene. The V gene is TRBV4, the J gene TRBJ2-7; TRBD2 agrees at 11 bases. The J segment lost 3 bases and the V segment lost 3 bases, leaving 4 bases of the junction unmatched. Per the germline V gene, CDR1 is LGHDT and CDR2 is YNNKQL (reference sequence). The CDR3 sequence is 15 residues long. CDR3 DNA, as far as it was read: TGTGCCAGCAGCTACGGGACTGGGGGCCACTATGAACAGTAC. Translating it yields CASSYGTGGHYEQY. The full CDR3 protein reads CASSYGTGGHYEQYF.

Concerning this clone: Mouse gene names apply. The read comes to an end 1 residue before the CDR3 does, leaving the germline J gene to fill in the end. The rearrangement joins TRBV13-3 to TRBJ1-4; TRBD1 matches at 11 bases. Losses at the gene ends were 5 bases for V and 1 base for J; bases not matched to a gene: 1. Germline V CDR1 and CDR2: NNHDY, SYVADS. The CDR3 has 15 amino acids. The covered CDR3 bases are TGTGCCAGCAGGGGACAGGGGGGTTCCAACGAAAGATTATTT. Amino acids: CASRGQGGSNERLF. The full CDR3 reads CASRGQGGSNERLFF.

With regard to this clone: Genes and germline are mouse. CDR3 DNA (partial): TGTGCCAGCAGTAAGAGGGTCAACGAAAGATTATTT. It codes for CASSKRVNERLF. The whole CDR3 protein reads CASSKRVNERLFF. The J gene is TRBJ1-4, the V gene TRBV19, with unresolved D. The CDR3 is cut off 1 residue early in the read; its end comes from the germline J gene. Germline-derived CDR1 and CDR2 are FNHDT and SITEND (reference sequence). With 3 bases removed from V and 4 bases from J, the gap between germline ends came to 7 bases. The CDR3 has 13 amino acids.

Note on this clone: Genes and germline are mouse. The read finishes 1 residue shy of the CDR3 end, and the germline J gene is used to complete it. This chain uses TRBV19 with TRBJ1-5, with 7 bases matching TRBD1. V trimming: 2 bases; J trimming: 5 bases; junction bases outside the gene matches: 1. This CDR3 is built from 13 residues. CDR1 is FNHDT, CDR2 SITEND, per germline (reference sequence). CDR3 sequence reads: CASSIGQDQAPLF. The part of the CDR3 DNA that was read is TGTGCCAGCAGTATCGGACAGGACCAGGCTCCGCTT. The full variable domain, with the rest looked up from reference TRBV19 and TRBJ1-5, is GGIITQTPKFLIGQEGQKLTLKCQQNFNHDTMYWYRQDSGKGLRLIYYSITENDLQKGDLSEGYDASREKKSSFSLTVTSAQKNEMAVFLCASSIGQDQAPLFGEGTRLSVL.

Comment on this clone: Germline and genes: mouse. CDR3 residues: CASSLRGSGNTLYF. The covered CDR3 bases are TGTGCCAGCAGCCTCAGGGGTTCTGGAAATACGCTCTAT. The genes are TRBV13-1 and TRBJ1-3; perhaps TRBD1 as D (6 bases). Read sequence stops 1 residue before the CDR3 end, and the germline J gene provides the missing end. Germline CDR1 reads NSHNY; CDR2 reads SYGAGN. The CDR3 extends over 14 amino acids. V was pared by 5 bases and J by 0 bases, with 9 bases between.

Concerning this clone itself: Genes and germline come from the mouse. The CDR3 extends 1 residue past the end of the read, so its final part is completed from the germline J gene. This chain links TRBV20 with TRBJ1-4, with TRBD1 matching over 7 bases. The V gene's germline CDR1 is GFQATS and CDR2 STVNSAI. V lost 2 bases and J lost 3; bases outside the gene matches: 3. The CDR3 has 14 amino acids. CDR3 protein: CGARRQGANERLFF. The DNA read from the CDR3 is TGTGGTGCTAGGAGGCAGGGGGCCAACGAAAGATTATTT.

Comment on this clone: The listed genes are named as in mouse. The DNA ends 1 residue before the CDR3 does, and the rest of the CDR3 is filled in from the germline J gene. The chain couples TRBV17 to TRBJ2-5; 8 bases agree with TRBD1. The CDR3 has 13 residues. Unmatched junction bases numbered 1, after V lost 2 bases and J lost 6 bases. Germline V gene lookup returns CDR1 MNHDT and CDR2 YYDKIL. This CDR3 is CASSRRQGDTQYF. CDR3 DNA, as far as it was read: TGTGCTAGCAGTAGACGACAGGGGGACACCCAGTAC. Using reference TRBV17 and TRBJ2-5 for the parts outside the CDR3, the full variable domain is DTTVKQNPRYKLARVGKPVNLICSQTMNHDTMYWYQKKPNQAPKLLLFYYDKILNREADTFEKFQSSRPNNSFCSLYIGSAGLEYSAMYLCASSRRQGDTQYFGPGTRLLVL.

A note on this clone: Gene names are mouse gene names. Read coverage stops 1 residue before the CDR3 terminus; the germline J gene supplies the remainder. The chain has TRBV31 and TRBJ2-4, with D perhaps matching TRBD1 (5 bases). V shed 4 bases and J shed 3 bases, with 14 bases lying between them. The germline V gene encodes CDR1 GKSSPN and CDR2 SITVG. The CDR3 consists of 14 residues. Incomplete CDR3 DNA: TGTGCCTGGACTCGTGACAGTTCCCAAAACACCTTGTAC. Translated, it gives CAWTRDSSQNTLY. The full CDR3 sequence reads CAWTRDSSQNTLYF. Variable domain in full (rest from reference TRBV31 and TRBJ2-4): AQTIHQWPVAEIKAVGSPLSLGCTIKGKSSPNLYWYWQATGGTLQQLFYSITVGQVESVVQLNLSASRPKDDQFILSTEKLLLSHSGFYLCAWTRDSSQNTLYFGAGTRLSVL.

Of note for this clone: All gene names here are mouse names. The sequenced fragment ends 1 residue before the CDR3 boundary, so the rest is inferred from the germline J gene. The chain joins TRBV4 to TRBJ1-2; 8 nucleotides agree with TRBD1. The V and J ends lost 5 bases and 0 bases, in that order; junction bases with no gene match: 2. There are 14 residues in the CDR3. The germline gives CDR1 LGHDT, CDR2 YNNKQL (reference sequence). Partial CDR3 DNA: TGTGCCAGCAGCCCGGACAGGGCAAACTCCGACTACACC. Its protein is CASSPDRANSDYT. The entire CDR3 sequence reads CASSPDRANSDYTF.

On this clone: The germline and genes are mouse ones. The sequenced fragment ends 1 residue before the CDR3 boundary, so the rest is inferred from the germline J gene. The chain has TRBV2 and TRBJ1-3; D is possibly TRBD1 (6 bases). CDR3 size: 14 residues. From germline, CDR1 is LGHNA and CDR2 YSYQKL. The V end lost 3 bases, the J end lost 0 bases, and 6 bases lay between the germline ends. The CDR3 loop is CASSQDSSGNTLYF. The part of the CDR3 DNA that was read is TGTGCCAGCAGCCAGGACAGTTCTGGAAATACGCTCTAT.

A few counts support this clone. The listed genes are named as in mouse. The read falls 1 residue short of the CDR3 end, and the missing part is taken from the germline J gene. The chain joins TRBV1 to TRBJ2-5, with 7 bases identical to TRBD2. Germline V gives CDR1 NSQYPW, CDR2 LRSPGD (reference sequence). The trim removed 0 bases at V and 3 bases at J, leaving 3 bases unmatched. This CDR3 spans 15 amino acids. This CDR3 reads CTCSADLGVQDTQYF. The DNA read from the CDR3 is TGCACCTGCAGTGCAGATCTGGGGGTTCAAGACACCCAGTAC.

Concerning this clone: Gene names and germline match the mouse. Read sequence stops 1 residue before the CDR3 end, and the germline J gene provides the missing end. The chain uses TRBV5 and TRBJ2-5; no clear D. Per germline, CDR1 LGHNA and CDR2 YNLKQL (reference sequence). There are 14 residues in the CDR3. Trimming shortened V by 0 bases and J by 2 bases, and 6 bases separated the two germline ends. The sequenced CDR3 bases are TGTGCCAGCAGCCAAGAGGGCATCCAAGACACCCAGTAC. Protein: CASSQEGIQDTQY. The CDR3 in full is CASSQEGIQDTQYF.

Regarding this clone: Mouse gene names apply. With the read ending 1 residue before the CDR3 end, the germline J gene is used to fill in that end. This chain links TRBV3 with TRBJ2-5, with D possibly TRBD1 on 6 matching bases. V shed 5 bases and J shed 2 bases, with 11 bases lying between them. Looked up from germline, CDR1 is SNHLY and CDR2 is FYNGKV (reference sequence). The CDR3 is made up of 14 amino acids. Partial CDR3 DNA: TGTGCCAGCAGCACTACAGGGCGCCAAGACACCCAGTAC. This gives the protein CASSTTGRQDTQY. The whole CDR3 sequence is CASSTTGRQDTQYF.

Concerning this clone itself: Germline and genes: mouse. The read gets to within 1 residue of the CDR3 end, and the germline J gene fills in the rest. The V and J genes are TRBV3 and TRBJ1-1, with TRBD1 matching over 9 bases. The CDR3 loop spans 13 amino acids. V was clipped by 4 bases and J by 4 bases; unmatched bases: 1. CDR1 and CDR2 (germline): SNHLY, FYNGKV (reference sequence). The CDR3 loop reads CASSSDRGTEVFF. The sequenced part of the CDR3 DNA is TGTGCCAGCAGCTCGGACAGGGGCACAGAAGTCTTC.

As concerns this clone: Each gene name is a mouse one. The observed sequence ends 1 residue before the CDR3 terminus, with the missing tail filled in from the germline J gene. The chain couples TRBV4 to TRBJ2-1; D not resolved. Germline CDR1 and CDR2: LGHDT and YNNKQL (reference sequence). The CDR3 runs to 14 residues. The V end lost 7 bases, the J end lost 1 base, and 11 bases lay between the germline ends. The CDR3 DNA, read in part, is TGTGCCAGCACAAAAGGCGGAAACTATGCTGAGCAGTTC. Translated: CASTKGGNYAEQF. The full CDR3 sequence reads CASTKGGNYAEQFF. The complete variable domain, with remaining parts taken from reference TRBV4 and TRBJ2-1, reads ETAVFQTPNYHVTQVGNEVSFNCKQTLGHDTMYWYKQDSKKLLKIMFSYNNKQLIVNETVPRRFSPQSSDKAHLNLRIKSVEPEDSAVYLCASTKGGNYAEQFFGPGTRLTVL.

This clone was detected a few times. Gene names refer to mouse genes. The read gets to within 1 residue of the CDR3 end, and the germline J gene fills in the rest. The chain joins TRBV13-2 to TRBJ2-7; the D is unclear. V lost 2 bases and J 5 bases, leaving 8 bases between the germline ends. In germline, CDR1 is NNHNN, CDR2 SYGAGS (reference sequence). The CDR3 has 12 amino acids. CDR3 bases read: TGTGCCAGCGGTGACCCAAGAGATGAACAGTAC. Its protein is CASGDPRDEQY. The full CDR3 sequence reads CASGDPRDEQYF.

Turning to this clone: The germline and genes are mouse ones. The read halts 1 residue ahead of the CDR3 end, with the missing end drawn from the germline J gene. The chain joins TRBV20 to TRBJ2-7; 10 bases fit TRBD2. Germline V gene data show CDR1 as GFQATS and CDR2 as STVNSAI. Unmatched junction bases numbered 2, after V lost 3 bases and J lost 3 bases. The CDR3 is 13 amino acids. Here the CDR3 reads CGASRTGGYEQYF. The CDR3 DNA, read in part, is TGTGGTGCTAGCCGGACTGGGGGCTATGAACAGTAC.

About this clone itself: Gene names are the mouse ones. CDR3 sequence: CTCSADSETLYF. CDR3 DNA (partial): TGCACCTGCAGTGCAGATAGCGAAACGCTGTAT. The chain carries TRBV1 and TRBJ2-3; D not resolved. With the read ending 1 residue before the CDR3 end, the germline J gene is used to fill in that end. The CDR3 loop spans 12 amino acids. CDR1 is NSQYPW and CDR2 is LRSPGD in the germline V gene (reference sequence). The ends were cut back, 0 bases at V and 6 bases at J, with 4 bases in the middle.

In the case of this clone: Germline and genes here are mouse. The DNA ends 1 residue before the CDR3 does, and the rest of the CDR3 is filled in from the germline J gene. This chain links TRBV13-2 with TRBJ1-4; perhaps TRBD1 as D (6 bases). Trimming left V 5 bases short and J 1 base short, with 12 bases between. This CDR3 is 15 amino acids long. Germline CDR1 reads NNHNN; CDR2 reads SYGAGS (reference sequence). CDR3 DNA (partial): TGTGCCAGCGGGGCCGGGACAAATTCCAACGAAAGATTATTT. This codes for CASGAGTNSNERLF. The full-length CDR3 reads as CASGAGTNSNERLFF.

As regards this clone: Germline and genes: mouse. The read terminates 1 residue ahead of where the CDR3 ends, so the germline J gene completes it. The gene calls are TRBV3 and TRBJ2-7; D perhaps matches TRBD1 (6 bases). The germline gives CDR1 SNHLY, CDR2 FYNGKV (reference sequence). This CDR3 region has 13 residues. V gave up 1 base and J gave up 3 bases, with 7 bases separating them. Incomplete CDR3 DNA: TGTGCCAGCAGCTTAGAGGGGGACTATGAACAGTAC. Its translation is CASSLEGDYEQY. In full, the CDR3 is CASSLEGDYEQYF.

Comment on this clone: Gene and germline names: mouse. The CDR3 end lies 1 residue beyond the end of the read and is filled in from the germline J gene. J is TRBJ2-1 and V is TRBV13-1; TRBD2 agrees at 8 bases. The CDR3 extends over 14 amino acids. In germline, CDR1 is NSHNY, CDR2 SYGAGN. V lost 0 bases, J lost 4 bases, and 0 bases stayed unmatched. The sequenced CDR3 bases are TGTGCCAGCAGTGATGCTGGGGGGTATGCTGAGCAGTTC. It translates to CASSDAGGYAEQF. The whole CDR3 is CASSDAGGYAEQFF.